Listed below are T cell receptor beta chains from one sample, sequenced in a study of HIV-infected patients and healthy controls. TCRdb used MiXCR to reprocess the 5' RACE reads, holding one entry per CDR3 protein. This sample has about 9,600 distinct CDR3 sequences, with around 7% found just once. The specimen comprised blood, sampled before antiretroviral therapy. The receptors shown here come from an adult with HIV infection. Both conserved end residues are part of each CDR3. A D gene is named only where the DNA matches it firmly. The size field is filled for only some rows; it gives once, few, many or a size class.

j_gene | abundance | d_gene | v_gene | CDR3nt | CDR3aa
TRBJ1-5 | many | . | TRBV3-1 | TGTGCCAGCAGCCAGGGGGGGAATCAGCCCCAGCATTTT | CASSQGGNQPQHF
TRBJ2-7 | many | . | TRBV6-5 | TGTGCCAGCAGTCTGGACGGGACGCTGGACGAGCAGTACTTC | CASSLDGTLDEQYF
TRBJ1-2 | many | TRBD1 | TRBV7-2 | TGTGCCAGCAGCTTAGGACCGGGACAGTTATTTTGGAACTATGGCTACACCTTC | CASSLGPGQLFWNYGYTF
TRBJ2-5 | many | TRBD2 | TRBV20-1 | TGCAGTGCCACCGGGACTAGTCGGGAGACCCAGTACTTC | CSATGTSRETQYF
TRBJ2-3 | few | . | TRBV7-9 | TGTGCCAGCAGCAGGACACGGTTGAGCCCAGATACGCAGTATTTT | CASSRTRLSPDTQYF
TRBJ2-2 | many | . | TRBV20-1 | TGCAGTGCTAGAGAGTCAGAGAACACCGGGGAGCTGTTTTTT | CSARESENTGELFF
TRBJ2-7 | . | . | TRBV4-1 | TGCGCCAGCAGCCAAGTGCCCTCCTCCTACGAGCAGTACTTC | CASSQVPSSYEQYF
TRBJ2-2 | few | TRBD2 | TRBV19 | TGTGCCACGGGGGGTCTCTCCGGCGGGGAGCTGTTTTTT | CATGGLSGGELFF
TRBJ1-1 | many | TRBD1 | TRBV10-3 | TGTGCCATCAGTGACGCCAGGGGGGACGCTGAAGCTTTCTTT | CAISDARGDAEAFF
TRBJ1-4 | many | TRBD1 | TRBV29-1 | TGCAGCGTTGTACGGACAGGATCCGAAAAACTGTTTTTT | CSVVRTGSEKLFF
TRBJ2-1 | many | . | TRBV5-1 | TGCGCCAGCAGCTTGGGGATATCAGATAACAATGAGCAGTTCTTC | CASSLGISDNNEQFF
TRBJ2-5 | . | . | TRBV20-1 | TGCAGTGCCCGTATTAGTCGGGCCCACGAGACCCAGTACTTC | CSARISRAHETQYF
TRBJ2-1 | many | . | TRBV7-2 | TGTGCCAGCGCCAGATGGGGCCCCCGTGGAGGGGGTGAGCAGTTCTTC | CASARWGPRGGGEQFF
TRBJ1-1 | many | TRBD1 | TRBV6-5 | TGTGCCAGCAGAGCCCGACAGGGAAGGAACACTGAAGCTTTCTTT | CASRARQGRNTEAFF
TRBJ2-7 | many | . | TRBV19 | TGTGCCAGTAGTGCAGCGCATTCAAGGGTCTACGAGCAGTACTTC | CASSAAHSRVYEQYF
TRBJ2-5 | many | . | TRBV5-4 | TGTGCCAGCAGCACCTGGGCCTCGCCAGAGACCCAGTACTTC | CASSTWASPETQYF
TRBJ2-1 | few | . | TRBV9 | TGTGCCAGCAGCGTAGCTGGAGCGGCCAATGAGCAGTTCTTC | CASSVAGAANEQFF
TRBJ1-5 | few | . | TRBV5-4 | TGTGCCAGCAGCCTTCAGGGAACCAATCAGCCCCAGCATTTT | CASSLQGTNQPQHF
TRBJ1-1 | many | . | TRBV12-3/TRBV12-4 | TGTGCCAGCAGTTTTGTCGGGAACACTGAAGCTTTCTTT | CASSFVGNTEAFF
TRBJ1-6 | medium-sized | TRBD1 | TRBV10-3 | TGTGCCACCTGGACAGGGGAGGGGAATTCACCCCTCCACTTT | CATWTGEGNSPLHF
TRBJ2-5 | many | . | TRBV7-8 | TGTGCCAGCAGCTTAGTGCCAGGGGCCAGGGAAGAGACCCAGTACTTC | CASSLVPGAREETQYF
TRBJ2-1 | medium-sized | . | TRBV5-6 | TGTGCCAGCAGCATCGGGCTCCATGAGCAGTTCTTC | CASSIGLHEQFF
TRBJ1-4 | many | TRBD1 | TRBV2 | TGTGCCAGCAGGACAGGGGCCCACTATGAAAAACTGTTTTTT | CASRTGAHYEKLFF
TRBJ2-7 | many | . | TRBV20-1 | TGCAGTGCTAGAGATAGTGCCTTTTACGAGCAGTACTTC | CSARDSAFYEQYF
TRBJ2-7 | many | TRBD2 | TRBV7-2 | TGTGCCAGCAGCTCCCTGGCGGGGGGGACCTACGAGCAGTACTTC | CASSSLAGGTYEQYF
TRBJ2-3 | many | . | TRBV6-2/TRBV6-3 | TGTGCCAGCAGTAGCCCTGCGGTGACGGGTGATACGCAGTATTTT | CASSSPAVTGDTQYF
TRBJ1-1 | medium-sized | . | TRBV5-1 | TGCGCCAGCAGCCTCTCGTCCGAGGGTGAAGCTTTCTTT | CASSLSSEGEAFF
TRBJ1-3 | many | . | TRBV6-1 | TGTGCCAGCAGTGCCGGTAGATACTCTGGAAACACCATATATTTT | CASSAGRYSGNTIYF
TRBJ2-1 | medium-sized | . | TRBV4-3 | TGCGCCAGCAGCCAAGATTTCCCAGGATCCTACAATGAGCAGTTCTTC | CASSQDFPGSYNEQFF
TRBJ2-7 | . | TRBD2 | TRBV5-4 | TGTGCCAGCAGCTTGGCCGGGACTAGCGGCTACGAGCAGTACTTC | CASSLAGTSGYEQYF
TRBJ1-1 | medium-sized | . | TRBV6-2/TRBV6-3 | TGTGCCAGCAGTTACGACCATACGTTGAAGGGAGACACTGAAGCTTTCTTT | CASSYDHTLKGDTEAFF
TRBJ1-4 | few | . | TRBV12-3/TRBV12-4 | TGTACCAGCAGTTTGAGGGCCAGGAGTGAAAAACTGTTTTTT | CTSSLRARSEKLFF
TRBJ2-1 | many | TRBD1 | TRBV19 | TGTGCCAGTAGTATAGATCTATCCGGACAGGGCGATGAGCAGTTCTTC | CASSIDLSGQGDEQFF
TRBJ1-5 | many | TRBD1 | TRBV19 | TGTGCCAGTAGGGGTACTTGGGACAGTTATAGCAATCAGCCCCAGCATTTT | CASRGTWDSYSNQPQHF
TRBJ1-4 | few | . | TRBV7-2 | TGTGCCAGCAGCTTAAAGGGAGGTCGTAATGAAAAACTGTTTTTT | CASSLKGGRNEKLFF
TRBJ2-3 | few | . | TRBV29-1 | TGCAGCGTCTCCCCAGGGACAAACACAGATACGCAGTATTTT | CSVSPGTNTDTQYF
TRBJ2-3 | many | . | TRBV28 | TGTGCCAGCAGTTTCCCCAACAGGGTCCAAGATACGCAGTATTTT | CASSFPNRVQDTQYF
TRBJ1-4 | few | TRBD1 | TRBV7-2 | TGTGCCAGCAGCTCCGACGGACAGGGGGGTGAAAAACTGTTTTTT | CASSSDGQGGEKLFF
TRBJ2-7 | many | TRBD1 | TRBV24-1 | TGTGCCACCTCTTCGGGACAGGGGTCCGAGCAGTACTTC | CATSSGQGSEQYF
TRBJ1-1 | . | . | TRBV5-6 | TGTGCCAGCAGCTTGACACCGAACACTGAAGCTTTCTTT | CASSLTPNTEAFF
TRBJ1-2 | many | TRBD1 | TRBV6-5 | TGTGCCAGCAGGAGTGGGACAGGGGCCCGATTGGGTGGCTACACCTTC | CASRSGTGARLGGYTF
TRBJ2-7 | few | . | TRBV6-5 | TGTGCCAGCAGTTACAAAGAAGGGACCCCGGGGAACGAGCAGTACTTC | CASSYKEGTPGNEQYF
TRBJ1-2 | . | TRBD1 | TRBV20-1 | TGCAGTGCATACAGGGGGCGAGGCTACACCTTC | CSAYRGRGYTF
TRBJ2-7 | many | . | TRBV7-2 | TGTGCCAGCAGCTTATTAACCAGGGGAGGCTACGAGCAGTACTTC | CASSLLTRGGYEQYF
TRBJ1-2 | many | TRBD1 | TRBV7-3 | TGTGCCAGCAGCTCGACAGGGGTTGGCTACACCTTC | CASSSTGVGYTF
TRBJ2-3 | few | TRBD2 | TRBV7-2 | TGTGCCAGCCGGTTTCCTAGCGGGGTCGCAGATACGCAGTATTTT | CASRFPSGVADTQYF
TRBJ2-7 | many | . | TRBV20-1 | TGCAGTGCACCCCCCCCAGGGGGGTCAGAGTACGAGCAGTACTTC | CSAPPPGGSEYEQYF
TRBJ2-1 | many | TRBD2 | TRBV14 | TGTGCCAGCAGCCAAGGGAGCGGGGGACGCTCCTACAATGAGCAGTTCTTC | CASSQGSGGRSYNEQFF
TRBJ1-5 | few | . | TRBV5-1 | TGCGCCAGCAGCTTAGAACAGGGCCTCAATCAGCCCCAGCATTTT | CASSLEQGLNQPQHF
TRBJ2-2 | many | TRBD1 | TRBV4-1 | TGCGCCAGCAGCCTGTTCGATCCCAGGGGGTCCCCCGGGGAGCTGTTTTTT | CASSLFDPRGSPGELFF
TRBJ2-3 | . | . | TRBV5-1 | TGCGCCAGCAGCTGGGCCGGGGTTAGCACAGATACGCAGTATTTT | CASSWAGVSTDTQYF
TRBJ2-7 | many | TRBD2 | TRBV12-3/TRBV12-4 | TGTGCCAGCAGTCCACCTCTCCCGCGGGGGGGCTCCTACGAGCAGTACTTC | CASSPPLPRGGSYEQYF